This passage covers 2 T cell receptor beta chains from one sample sequenced in a study of blood T cell repertoires in COVID-19. Repertoires were generated with immunoSEQ multiplex PCR, while TCRdb's copy carries only in-frame clones and drops some. Here the sample spans 25,000 to 30,000 clones, 55% to 75% being singletons. The sequenced sample was peripheral blood. These receptors came from a boy aged 2-15 years with active or convalescent COVID-19.

The chain is built from TRBV6-5 and TRBJ2-7, with 13 bases fitting TRBD2. Trimming removed 2 bases from V and 4 bases from J; junction bases left unmatched: 2. The CDR3 extends over 15 amino acids. CDR1 MNHEY and CDR2 SVGAGI come from the germline V gene. CDR3 sequence (DNA): TGTGCCAGCAGTTACGGACTAGCGGGAGTGTACGAGCAGTACTTC. Translation: CASSYGLAGVYEQYF.

Turning to this clone: One end of the junction fails to match germline, which may point to a read error. The genes are TRBV19 and TRBJ1-5; 9 bases line up with TRBD1. The germline V gene has CDR1 LNHDA and CDR2 SQIVND (reference sequence). The CDR3 runs to 13 residues. The CDR3 coding sequence is TGTGCCAGTAGTCTAGACAGGGGGCAGCCCCAGCATTTT. Protein sequence: CASSLDRGQPQHF.